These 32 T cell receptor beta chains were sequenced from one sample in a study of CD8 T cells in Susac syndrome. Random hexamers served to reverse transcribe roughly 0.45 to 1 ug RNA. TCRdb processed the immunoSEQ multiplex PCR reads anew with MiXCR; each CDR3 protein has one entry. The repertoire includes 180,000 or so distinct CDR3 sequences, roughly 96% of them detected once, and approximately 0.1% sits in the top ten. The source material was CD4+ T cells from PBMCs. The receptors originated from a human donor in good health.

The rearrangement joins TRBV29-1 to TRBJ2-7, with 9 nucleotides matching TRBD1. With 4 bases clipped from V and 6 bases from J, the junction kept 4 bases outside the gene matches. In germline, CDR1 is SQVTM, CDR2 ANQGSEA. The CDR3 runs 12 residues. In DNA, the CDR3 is TGCAGCGTTGCGGGACAGGGATCCGAGCAGTACGTC. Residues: CSVAGQGSEQYV.

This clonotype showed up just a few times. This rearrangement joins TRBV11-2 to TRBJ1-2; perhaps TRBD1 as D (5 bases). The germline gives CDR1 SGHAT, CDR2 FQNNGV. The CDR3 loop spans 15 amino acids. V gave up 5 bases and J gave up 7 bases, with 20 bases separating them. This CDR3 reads CASSQRGGREGGYTF. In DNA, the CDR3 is TGTGCCAGCAGCCAGAGGGGAGGGCGTGAAGGTGGCTACACCTTC.

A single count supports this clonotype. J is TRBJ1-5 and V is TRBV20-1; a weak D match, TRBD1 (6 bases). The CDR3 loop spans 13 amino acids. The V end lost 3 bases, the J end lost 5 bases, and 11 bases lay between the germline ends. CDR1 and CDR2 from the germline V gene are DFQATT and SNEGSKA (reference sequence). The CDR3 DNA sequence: TGCAGTGCTAGCTGGACAGCGCATCAGCCCCAGCATTTT. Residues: CSASWTAHQPQHF.

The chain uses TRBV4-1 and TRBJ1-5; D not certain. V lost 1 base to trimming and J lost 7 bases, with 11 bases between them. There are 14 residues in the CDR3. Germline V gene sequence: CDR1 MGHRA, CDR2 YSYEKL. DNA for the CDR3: TGCGCCAGCAGCCAAGGACGAAGCCCGCAGCCCCAGCATTTT. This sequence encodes CASSQGRSPQPQHF.

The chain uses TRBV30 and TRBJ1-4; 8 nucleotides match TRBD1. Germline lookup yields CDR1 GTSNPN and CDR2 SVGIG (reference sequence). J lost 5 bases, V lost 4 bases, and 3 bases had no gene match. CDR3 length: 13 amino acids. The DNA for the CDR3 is TGTGCCTGGAATAGACAGGGGAATGAAAAACTGTTTTTT. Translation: CAWNRQGNEKLFF.

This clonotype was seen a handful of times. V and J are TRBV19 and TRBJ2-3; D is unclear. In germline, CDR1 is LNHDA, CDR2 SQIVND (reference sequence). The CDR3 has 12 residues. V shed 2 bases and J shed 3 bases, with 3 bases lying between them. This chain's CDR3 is CASSIRTDTQYF. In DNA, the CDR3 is TGTGCCAGTAGTATAAGGACAGATACGCAGTATTTT.

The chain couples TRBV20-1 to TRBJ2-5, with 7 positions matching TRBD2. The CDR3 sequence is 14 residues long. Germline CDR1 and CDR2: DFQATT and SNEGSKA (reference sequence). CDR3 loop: CADRRGDALGTQYF. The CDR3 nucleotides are TGCGCCGACCGTCGGGGGGACGCGTTGGGGACCCAGTACTTC.

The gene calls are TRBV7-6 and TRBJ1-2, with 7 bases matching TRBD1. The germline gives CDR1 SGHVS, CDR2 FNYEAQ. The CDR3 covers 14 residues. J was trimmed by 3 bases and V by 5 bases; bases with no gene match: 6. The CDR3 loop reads CASSLNRGDYGYTF. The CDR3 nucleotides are TGTGCCAGCAGCCTTAACAGGGGAGACTATGGCTACACCTTC. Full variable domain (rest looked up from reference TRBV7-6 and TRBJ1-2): GAGVSQSPRYKVTKRGQDVALRCDPISGHVSLYWYRQALGQGPEFLTYFNYEAQQDKSGLPNDRFSAERPEGSISTLTIQRTEQRDSAMYRCASSLNRGDYGYTFGSGTRLTVV.

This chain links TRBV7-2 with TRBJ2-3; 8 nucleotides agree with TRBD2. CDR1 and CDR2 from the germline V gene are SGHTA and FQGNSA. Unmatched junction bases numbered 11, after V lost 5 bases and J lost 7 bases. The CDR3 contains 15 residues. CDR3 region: CASSPGGQGENTQYF. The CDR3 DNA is TGTGCCAGCAGCCCGGGGGGGCAGGGAGAAAATACGCAGTATTTT.

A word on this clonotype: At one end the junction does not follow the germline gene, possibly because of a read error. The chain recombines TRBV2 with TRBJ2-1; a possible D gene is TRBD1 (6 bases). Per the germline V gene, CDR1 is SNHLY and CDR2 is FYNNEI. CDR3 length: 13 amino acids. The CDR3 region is CASSTGTFELSYF. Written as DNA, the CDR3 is TGTGCCAGCAGTACTGGGACATTTGAGCTGTCGTACTTC.

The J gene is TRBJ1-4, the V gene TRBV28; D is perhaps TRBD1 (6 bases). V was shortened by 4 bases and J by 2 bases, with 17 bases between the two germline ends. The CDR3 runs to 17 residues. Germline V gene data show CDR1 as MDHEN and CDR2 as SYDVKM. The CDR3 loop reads CASSSKRNGGTNEKLFF. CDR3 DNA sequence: TGTGCCAGCAGTTCGAAAAGAAACGGGGGCACTAATGAAAAACTGTTTTTT.

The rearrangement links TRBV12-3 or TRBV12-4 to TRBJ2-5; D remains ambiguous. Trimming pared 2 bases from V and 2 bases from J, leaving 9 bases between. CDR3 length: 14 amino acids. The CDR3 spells CASSLIGRQETQYF. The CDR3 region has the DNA TGTGCCAGCAGTTTAATCGGCAGACAAGAGACCCAGTACTTC.

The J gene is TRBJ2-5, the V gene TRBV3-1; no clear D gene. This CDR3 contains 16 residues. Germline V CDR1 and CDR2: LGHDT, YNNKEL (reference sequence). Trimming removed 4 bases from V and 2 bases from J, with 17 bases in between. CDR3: CASSPDLPNPQETQYF. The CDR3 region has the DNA TGTGCCAGCAGCCCAGATCTGCCGAATCCTCAAGAGACCCAGTACTTC.

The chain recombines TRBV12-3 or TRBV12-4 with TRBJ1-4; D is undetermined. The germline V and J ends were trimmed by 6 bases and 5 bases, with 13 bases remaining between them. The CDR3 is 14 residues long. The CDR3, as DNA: TGTGCCAGCAGCCCGATGACCGCCAATGAAAAACTGTTTTTT. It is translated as CASSPMTANEKLFF.

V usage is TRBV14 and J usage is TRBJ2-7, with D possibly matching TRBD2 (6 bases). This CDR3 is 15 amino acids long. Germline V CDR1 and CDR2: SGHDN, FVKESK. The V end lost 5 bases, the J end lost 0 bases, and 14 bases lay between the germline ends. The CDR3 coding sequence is TGTGCCAGCAGCGATTCCGGGGGATTCTCCTACGAGCAGTACTTC. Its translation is CASSDSGGFSYEQYF.

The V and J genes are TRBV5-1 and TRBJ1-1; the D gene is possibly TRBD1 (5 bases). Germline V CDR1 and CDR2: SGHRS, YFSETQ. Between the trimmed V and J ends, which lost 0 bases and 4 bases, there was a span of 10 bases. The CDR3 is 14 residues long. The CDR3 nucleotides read TGCGCCAGCAGCTTGGCAGACGGGACCACTGAAGCTTTCTTT. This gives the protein CASSLADGTTEAFF.

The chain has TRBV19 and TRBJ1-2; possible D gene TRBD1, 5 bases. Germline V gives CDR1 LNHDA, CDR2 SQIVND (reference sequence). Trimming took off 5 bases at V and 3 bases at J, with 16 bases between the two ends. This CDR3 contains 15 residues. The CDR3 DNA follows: TGTGCCAGTAGTTTATCGGGGGTCCTCCACTATGGCTACACCTTC. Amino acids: CASSLSGVLHYGYTF.

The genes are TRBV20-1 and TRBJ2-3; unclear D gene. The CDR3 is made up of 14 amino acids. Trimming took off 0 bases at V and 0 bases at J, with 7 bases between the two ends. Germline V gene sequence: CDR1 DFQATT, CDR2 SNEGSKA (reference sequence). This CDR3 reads CSARDGGSTDTQYF. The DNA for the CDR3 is TGCAGTGCTAGAGATGGTGGGAGCACAGATACGCAGTATTTT.

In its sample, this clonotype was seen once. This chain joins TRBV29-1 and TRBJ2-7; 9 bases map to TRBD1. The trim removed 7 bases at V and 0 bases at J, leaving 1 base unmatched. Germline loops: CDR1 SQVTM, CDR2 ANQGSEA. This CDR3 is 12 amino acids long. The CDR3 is CSGGQGSYEQYF. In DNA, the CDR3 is TGCAGCGGGGGACAGGGCTCCTACGAGCAGTACTTC.

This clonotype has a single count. The chain's CDR3 is CASSRGHLYEQYV. CDR3 nucleotide sequence: TGTGCCAGCAGTAGGGGACACCTCTACGAGCAGTACGTC. V and J are TRBV6-5 and TRBJ2-7; D may be TRBD1 (6 bases). Germline values: CDR1 MNHEY, CDR2 SVGAGI. The CDR3 sequence is 13 residues long. V was pared by 5 bases and J by 3 bases, with 11 bases between.

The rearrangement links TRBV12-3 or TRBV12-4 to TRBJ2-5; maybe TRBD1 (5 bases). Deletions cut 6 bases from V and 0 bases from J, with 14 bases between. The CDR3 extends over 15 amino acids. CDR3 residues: CASSDMTDYQETQYF. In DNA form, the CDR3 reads TGTGCCAGCAGCGATATGACAGACTACCAAGAGACCCAGTACTTC.

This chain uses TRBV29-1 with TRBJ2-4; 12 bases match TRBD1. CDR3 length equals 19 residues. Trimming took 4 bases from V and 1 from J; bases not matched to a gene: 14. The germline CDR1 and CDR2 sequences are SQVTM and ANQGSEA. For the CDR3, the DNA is TGCAGCGTTGGGAACCCCGGGACAGGGGGCGCCGGGGCCAAAAACATTCAGTACTTC. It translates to CSVGNPGTGGAGAKNIQYF. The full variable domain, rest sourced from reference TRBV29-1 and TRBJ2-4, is SAVISQKPSRDICQRGTSLTIQCQVDSQVTMMFWYRQQPGQSLTLIATANQGSEATYESGFVIDKFPISRPNLTFSTLTVSNMSPEDSSIYLCSVGNPGTGGAGAKNIQYFGAGTRLSVL.

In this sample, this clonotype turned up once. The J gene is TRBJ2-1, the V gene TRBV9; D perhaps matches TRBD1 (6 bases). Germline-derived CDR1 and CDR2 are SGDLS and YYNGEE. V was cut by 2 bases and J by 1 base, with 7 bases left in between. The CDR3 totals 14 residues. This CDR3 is CASSVQGSYNEQFF. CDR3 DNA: TGTGCCAGCAGCGTGCAGGGGTCCTACAATGAGCAGTTCTTC.

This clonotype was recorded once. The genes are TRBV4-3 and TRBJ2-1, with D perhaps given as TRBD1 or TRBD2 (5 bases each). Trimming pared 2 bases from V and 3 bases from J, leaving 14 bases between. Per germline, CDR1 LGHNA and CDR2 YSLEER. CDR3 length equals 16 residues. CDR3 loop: CASSQPTVAGYNEQFF. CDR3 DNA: TGCGCCAGCAGCCAACCGACAGTGGCGGGCTACAATGAGCAGTTCTTC.

CDR3 sequence: CASEDRINQPQHF. CDR3 sequence (DNA): TGTGCCAGCGAGGACAGGATTAATCAGCCCCAGCATTTT. This sequence joins TRBV7-9 and TRBJ1-5, with 7 positions matching TRBD1. The CDR3 covers 13 residues. Losses at the gene ends were 8 bases for V and 4 bases for J; bases not matched to a gene: 5. Germline V gene data show CDR1 as SEHNR and CDR2 as FQNEAQ (reference sequence).

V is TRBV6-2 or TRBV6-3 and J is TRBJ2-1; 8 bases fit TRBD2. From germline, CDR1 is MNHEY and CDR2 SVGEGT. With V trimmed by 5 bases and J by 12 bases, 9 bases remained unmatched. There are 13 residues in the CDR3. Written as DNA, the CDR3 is TGTGCCAGCAGTAACGGACTAGCATTGGGGCAGTTCTTC. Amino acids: CASSNGLALGQFF.

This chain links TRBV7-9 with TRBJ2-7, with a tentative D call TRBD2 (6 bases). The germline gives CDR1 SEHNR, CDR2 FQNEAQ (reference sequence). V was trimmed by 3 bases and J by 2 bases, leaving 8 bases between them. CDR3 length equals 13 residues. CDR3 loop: CASSLRDAYEQYF. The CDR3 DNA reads TGTGCCAGCAGCTTGCGGGATGCCTACGAGCAGTACTTC.

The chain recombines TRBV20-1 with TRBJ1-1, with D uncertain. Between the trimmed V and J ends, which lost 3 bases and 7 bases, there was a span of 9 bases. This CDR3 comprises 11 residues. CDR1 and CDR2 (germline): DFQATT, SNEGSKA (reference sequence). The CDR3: CSASVESEAFF. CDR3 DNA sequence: TGCAGTGCTAGCGTGGAGAGTGAAGCTTTCTTT.

The CDR3 region has the DNA TGTGCCAGCACCACTGGATCCAGGGGGGGATATCAGCCCCAGCATTTT. Translated, it gives CASTTGSRGGYQPQHF. This chain connects TRBV28 to TRBJ1-5, with TRBD1 matching 7 bases. CDR1 and CDR2 (germline): MDHEN, SYDVKM. The CDR3 covers 16 residues. The ends lost 7 bases at V and 5 bases at J; junction bases unmatched: 14.

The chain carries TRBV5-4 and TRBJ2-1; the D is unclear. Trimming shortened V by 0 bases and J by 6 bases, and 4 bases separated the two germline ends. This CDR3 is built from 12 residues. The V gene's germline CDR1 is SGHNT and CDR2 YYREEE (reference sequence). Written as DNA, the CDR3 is TGTGCCAGCAGCTTGGCCTTCAATGAGCAGTTCTTC. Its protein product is CASSLAFNEQFF.

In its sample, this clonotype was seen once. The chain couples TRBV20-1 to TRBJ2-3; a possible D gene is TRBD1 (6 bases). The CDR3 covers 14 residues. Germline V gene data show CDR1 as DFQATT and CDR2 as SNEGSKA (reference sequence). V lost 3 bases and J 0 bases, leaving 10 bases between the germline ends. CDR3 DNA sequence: TGCAGTGCTAGGGGACACCGTAGCACAGATACGCAGTATTTT. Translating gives CSARGHRSTDTQYF.

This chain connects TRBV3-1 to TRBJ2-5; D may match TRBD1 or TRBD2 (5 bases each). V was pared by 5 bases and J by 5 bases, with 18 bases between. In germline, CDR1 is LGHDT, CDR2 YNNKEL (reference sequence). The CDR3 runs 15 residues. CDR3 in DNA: TGTGCCAGCAGCAATGCGTTGAGGGGCCGGGAGACCCAGTACTTC. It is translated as CASSNALRGRETQYF.